Listed below are T cell receptor beta chains from one sample, sequenced in a study of shared clonotypes between healthy human individuals. Assay: immunoSEQ multiplex PCR; the TCRdb copy retains only in-frame clones and omits some. The repertoire holds 1.4 million to 1.5 million clones, with roughly 96% as singletons. The sample taken for sequencing was naive CD4+ T cells sorted from blood. The source of these receptors is a man aged 25 to 45 in good health. CDR3s include the opening cysteine and the closing phenylalanine or tryptophan. The order of the fields is D gene, J gene, clone size, V gene, CDR3 protein, CDR3 DNA. A D gene is named only where the DNA matches it firmly. Clone size appears in some rows only: once, few, many, or a class for an expanded clone.

>-|TRBJ1-5|-|TRBV28
CASRRSANQPQHF
TGTGCCAGCAGACGGTCTGCCAATCAGCCCCAGCATTTT
>-|TRBJ2-7|-|TRBV4-1
CASSQRLADLYEQYF
TGCGCCAGCAGCCAACGTTTGGCGGATCTCTACGAGCAGTACTTC
>-|TRBJ2-3|-|TRBV11-3
CASSLDPSPDTQYF
TGTGCCAGCAGCTTAGACCCCAGCCCGGATACGCAGTATTTT
>TRBD2|TRBJ2-2|-|TRBV7-9
CASSLETSGRFTGELFF
TGTGCCAGCAGCTTAGAGACTAGCGGGAGATTTACCGGGGAGCTGTTTTTT
>TRBD2|TRBJ2-1|-|TRBV5-1
CASSNSGRSYNEQFF
TGCGCCAGCAGCAATAGCGGGAGGAGTTACAATGAGCAGTTCTTC
>-|TRBJ2-3|-|TRBV7-7
CASSPDQRRQYF
TGTGCTAGCAGCCCCGACCAAAGGAGGCAGTATTTT
>TRBD2|TRBJ2-7|-|TRBV4-1
CASSLSPGRSSYEQYF
TGCGCCAGCAGCCTCAGCCCCGGGAGGAGCTCCTACGAGCAGTACTTC
>TRBD1|TRBJ1-5|-|TRBV10-3
CAISESRGAGQPQHF
TGTGCCATCAGTGAGTCCAGGGGGGCGGGTCAGCCCCAGCATTTT
>-|TRBJ2-7|-|TRBV5-6
CASSLDGTYEQYF
TGTGCCAGCAGCTTGGACGGAACCTACGAGCAGTACTTC
>TRBD1|TRBJ1-5|-|TRBV30
CAWSTGGNQPQHF
TGTGCCTGGAGCACAGGGGGCAATCAGCCCCAGCATTTT
>-|TRBJ2-5|-|TRBV6-5
CASSYPGGGETQYF
TGTGCCAGCAGTTACCCTGGAGGCGGAGAGACCCAGTACTTC
>-|TRBJ2-7|-|TRBV5-1
CASNDRGSSYEQYF
TGCGCCAGCAACGATAGGGGGAGCTCCTACGAGCAGTACTTC
>-|TRBJ1-2|-|TRBV15
CATSRPPGAKHYGYTF
TGTGCCACCAGCAGACCACCGGGGGCGAAACACTATGGCTACACCTTC
>-|TRBJ1-1|-|TRBV10-1
CASSPRGHTEAFF
TGCGCCAGCAGCCCCAGGGGCCACACTGAAGCTTTCTTT
>-|TRBJ2-1|-|TRBV29-1
CSVKDSNEQFF
TGCAGCGTAAAAGATAGCAATGAGCAGTTCTTC
>-|TRBJ2-3|-|TRBV5-6
CASTNTDTQYF
TGTGCCAGCACCAATACAGATACGCAGTATTTT
>TRBD1|TRBJ2-1|-|TRBV7-8
CASSLLSQGQGLINEQFF
TGTGCCAGCAGCTTACTTTCTCAAGGACAGGGACTTATCAATGAGCAGTTCTTC
>TRBD2|TRBJ2-1|-|TRBV7-2
CASSTELAGGRNEQFF
TGTGCCAGCAGCACAGAACTAGCGGGAGGGAGGAATGAGCAGTTCTTC
>-|TRBJ2-7|-|TRBV25-1
CASSDAAGGRYEQYF
TGTGCCAGCAGTGACGCCGCTGGGGGGAGGTACGAGCAGTACTTC
>TRBD1|TRBJ2-2|-|TRBV19
CASSSPRGQTGELFF
TGTGCCAGTAGTTCACCACGGGGACAGACCGGGGAGCTGTTTTTT
>-|TRBJ2-1|few|TRBV6-6
CASSYSTVGSGRRQFF
TGTGCCAGCAGTTACTCGACTGTCGGGTCTGGACGGAGGCAGTTCTTC
>-|TRBJ2-5|-|TRBV11-1
CASRPPGTKETQYF
TGTGCCAGCAGGCCACCGGGAACGAAAGAGACCCAGTACTTC
>TRBD2|TRBJ2-5|-|TRBV28
CASSLLVGGGSQYF
TGTGCCAGCAGTTTACTAGTGGGCGGGGGGAGCCAGTACTTC
>-|TRBJ2-6|-|TRBV18
CASSPTPRAGANVLTF
TGTGCCAGCTCACCGACCCCGCGGGCTGGGGCCAACGTCCTGACTTTC
>-|TRBJ1-4|-|TRBV28
CASSLPFRQSDNEKLFF
TGTGCCAGCAGTTTACCTTTCCGACAGTCGGATAATGAAAAACTGTTTTTT
>TRBD1|TRBJ2-1|-|TRBV18
CASSPFPRTGNNEQFF
TGTGCCAGCTCACCATTCCCCCGGACAGGAAACAATGAGCAGTTCTTC
>-|TRBJ2-7|-|TRBV7-8
CASSLETGPTYEQYF
TGTGCCAGCAGCTTAGAAACAGGGCCCACCTACGAGCAGTACTTC
>-|TRBJ1-5|-|TRBV4-1
CASSQGWFPGNQPQHF
TGCGCCAGCAGCCAAGGATGGTTTCCGGGCAATCAGCCCCAGCATTTT
>-|TRBJ2-7|-|TRBV7-9
CASSPRANSYEQYF
TGTGCCAGCAGCCCCCGAGCGAATTCCTACGAGCAGTACTTC
>-|TRBJ1-1|-|TRBV6-6
CASFQVGGDTEAFF
TGTGCCAGCTTCCAGGTTGGGGGGGACACTGAAGCTTTCTTT
>-|TRBJ2-1|-|TRBV14
CASSLQGGQFF
TGTGCCAGCAGCCTACAGGGAGGGCAGTTCTTC
>-|TRBJ2-5|-|TRBV18
CASSPPQGTGKTQYF
TGTGCCAGCTCACCCCCCCAGGGAACAGGGAAGACCCAGTACTTC
>TRBD2|TRBJ2-1|-|TRBV7-3
CASSLQTSLDNEQFF
TGTGCCAGCAGCCTGCAGACTAGCCTAGACAATGAGCAGTTCTTC
>-|TRBJ1-3|-|TRBV4-3
CASSQDPLGQVSGNTIYF
TGCGCCAGCAGCCAAGATCCCCTGGGACAAGTCTCTGGAAACACCATATATTTT
>-|TRBJ1-2|-|TRBV6-1
CASSEAVGGRYGYTF
TGTGCCAGCAGTGAAGCGGTCGGCGGGCGCTATGGCTACACCTTC
>TRBD1|TRBJ2-5|-|TRBV27
CASSAHGTGRSIETQYF
TGTGCCAGCAGTGCCCACGGGACAGGGCGGTCTATAGAGACCCAGTACTTC
>TRBD1|TRBJ1-1|-|TRBV6-1
CASTMVTGVGTEAFF
TGTGCCAGCACGATGGTGACAGGGGTTGGCACTGAAGCTTTCTTT
>-|TRBJ1-2|-|TRBV7-8
CASSLEGRGVAGYTF
TGTGCCAGCAGCTTAGAGGGGAGGGGAGTCGCTGGCTACACCTTC
>TRBD1|TRBJ1-1|-|TRBV30
CAWSKTGDSAFF
TGTGCCTGGAGTAAAACAGGGGATTCAGCTTTCTTT
>TRBD1|TRBJ2-4|-|TRBV5-5
CASSSNRGLNIQYF
TGTGCCAGCAGCTCCAACAGGGGGCTGAACATTCAGTACTTC
>-|TRBJ2-5|-|TRBV11-2
CASSPGHQETQYF
TGTGCCAGCAGCCCGGGACATCAAGAGACCCAGTACTTC